The clone carrying this TCR beta chain was detected many times. Its antigen is still unknown. These data are taken from a study of identical twins. Template switching added a universal primer site; cDNA carried unique molecular identifiers. TCRdb re-analysed the 5' RACE reads in MiXCR, keeping a single row per CDR3 protein. The repertoire consists of some 710,000 distinct CDR3 sequences, with 6% to 6.5% occurring once and the leading ten covering roughly 1.6%. Everyone who donated was a healthy Caucasian. Overall study results and limits: Twin-shared out-of-frame alpha sequences were enriched for low generation probability. Insertions ran lower in abundant cord blood beta clonotypes, though not in memory repertoires.

The source material was naive T cells sorted from blood. The origin of this receptor is a man aged 18 to 35 in good health.

DNA for the CDR3: TGTGCCACCCTAAAACTGACTAGCGGGAGGGAGACCCAGTACTTC. It yields the protein CATLKLTSGRETQYF. This chain joins TRBV7-9 and TRBJ2-5; TRBD2 matches 13 bases. Germline V gives CDR1 SEHNR, CDR2 FQNEAQ (reference sequence). V was pared by 10 bases and J by 5 bases, with 10 bases of the junction left unmatched. The CDR3 spans 15 residues. The full variable domain, its missing parts supplied by reference TRBV7-9 and TRBJ2-5, is DTGVSQNPRHKITKRGQNVTFRCDPISEHNRLYWYRQTLGQGPEFLTYFQNEAQLEKSRLLSDRFSAERPKGSFSTLEIQRTEQGDSAMYLCATLKLTSGRETQYFGPGTRLLVL.